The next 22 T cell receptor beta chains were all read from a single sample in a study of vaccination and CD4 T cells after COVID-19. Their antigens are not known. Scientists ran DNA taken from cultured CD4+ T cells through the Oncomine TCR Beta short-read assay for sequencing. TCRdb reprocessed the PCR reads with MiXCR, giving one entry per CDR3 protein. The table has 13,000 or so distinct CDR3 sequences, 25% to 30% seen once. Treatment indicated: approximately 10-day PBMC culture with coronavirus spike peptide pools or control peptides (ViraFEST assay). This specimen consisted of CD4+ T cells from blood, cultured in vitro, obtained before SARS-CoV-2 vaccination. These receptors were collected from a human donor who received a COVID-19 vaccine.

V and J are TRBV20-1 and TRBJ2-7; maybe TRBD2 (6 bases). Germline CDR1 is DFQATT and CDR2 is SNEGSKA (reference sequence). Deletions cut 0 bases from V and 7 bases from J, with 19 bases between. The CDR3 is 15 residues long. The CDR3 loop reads CSARDLRDIRREQYF. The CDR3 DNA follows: TGCAGTGCTAGAGATCTGCGGGATATCCGAAGGGAGCAGTACTTC.

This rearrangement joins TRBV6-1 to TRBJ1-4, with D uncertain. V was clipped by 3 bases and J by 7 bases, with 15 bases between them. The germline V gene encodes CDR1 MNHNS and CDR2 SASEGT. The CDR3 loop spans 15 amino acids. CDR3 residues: CASSEVSGLSEKLFF. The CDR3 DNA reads TGTGCCAGCAGTGAGGTCAGCGGGCTCAGTGAAAAACTGTTTTTT.

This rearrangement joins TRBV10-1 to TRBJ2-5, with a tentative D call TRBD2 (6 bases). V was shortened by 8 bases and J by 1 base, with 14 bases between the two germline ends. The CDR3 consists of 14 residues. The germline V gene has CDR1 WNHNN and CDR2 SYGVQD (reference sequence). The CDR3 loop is CASSSGGIQETQYF. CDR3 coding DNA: TGCGCCAGCTCGAGCGGCGGGATCCAAGAGACCCAGTACTTC.

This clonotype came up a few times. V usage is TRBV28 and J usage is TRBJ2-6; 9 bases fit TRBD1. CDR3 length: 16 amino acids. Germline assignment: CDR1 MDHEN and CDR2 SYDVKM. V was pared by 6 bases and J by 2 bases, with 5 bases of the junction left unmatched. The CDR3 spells CASRMTGGAGANVLTF. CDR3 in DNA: TGTGCCAGCAGAATGACAGGGGGGGCTGGGGCCAACGTCCTGACTTTC.

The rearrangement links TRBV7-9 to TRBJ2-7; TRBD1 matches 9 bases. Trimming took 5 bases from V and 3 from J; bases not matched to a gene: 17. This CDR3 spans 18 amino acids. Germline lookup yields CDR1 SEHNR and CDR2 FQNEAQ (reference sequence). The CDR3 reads CASSRAGQGYRMNYEQYF. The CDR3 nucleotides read TGTGCCAGCAGCCGGGCGGGACAGGGATATAGGATGAACTACGAGCAGTACTTC. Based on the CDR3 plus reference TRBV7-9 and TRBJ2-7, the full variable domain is DTGVSQNPRHKITKRGQNVTFRCDPISEHNRLYWYRQTLGQGPEFLTYFQNEAQLEKSRLLSDRFSAERPKGSFSTLEIQRTEQGDSAMYLCASSRAGQGYRMNYEQYFGPGTRLTVT.

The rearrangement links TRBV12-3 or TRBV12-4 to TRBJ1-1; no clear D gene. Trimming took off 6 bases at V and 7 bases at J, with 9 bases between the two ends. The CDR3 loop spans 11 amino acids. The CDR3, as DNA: TGTGCCAGCAGGCGGGGAATTGAAGCTTTCTTT. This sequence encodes CASRRGIEAFF.

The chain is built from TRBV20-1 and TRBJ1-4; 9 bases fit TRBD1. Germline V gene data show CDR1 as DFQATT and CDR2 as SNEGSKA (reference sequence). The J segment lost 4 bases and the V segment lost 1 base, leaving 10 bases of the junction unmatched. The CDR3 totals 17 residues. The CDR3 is CSARGTGARGFNEKLFF. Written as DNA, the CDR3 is TGCAGTGCTAGAGGGACAGGGGCCCGGGGTTTTAATGAAAAACTGTTTTTT.

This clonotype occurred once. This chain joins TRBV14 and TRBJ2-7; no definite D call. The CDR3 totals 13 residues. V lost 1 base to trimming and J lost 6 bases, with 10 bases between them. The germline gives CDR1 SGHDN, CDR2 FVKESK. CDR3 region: CASSQALDGEQYF. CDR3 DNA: TGTGCCAGCAGCCAAGCCCTCGACGGCGAGCAGTACTTC.

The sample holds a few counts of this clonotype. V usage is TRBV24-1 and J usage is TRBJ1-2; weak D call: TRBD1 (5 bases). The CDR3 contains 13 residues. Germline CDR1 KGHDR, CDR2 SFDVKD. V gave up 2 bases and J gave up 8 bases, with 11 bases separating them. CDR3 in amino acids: CATSDSRGRGYTF. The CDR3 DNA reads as TGTGCCACCAGTGATTCGCGGGGGAGGGGCTACACCTTC.

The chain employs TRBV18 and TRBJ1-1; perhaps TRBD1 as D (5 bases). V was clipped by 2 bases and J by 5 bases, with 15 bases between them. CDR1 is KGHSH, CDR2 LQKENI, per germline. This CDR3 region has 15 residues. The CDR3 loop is CASSPMIGGGTEAFF. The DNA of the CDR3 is TGTGCCAGCTCACCAATGATTGGGGGGGGAACTGAAGCTTTCTTT. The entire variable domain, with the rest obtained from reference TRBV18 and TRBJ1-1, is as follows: NAGVMQNPRHLVRRRGQEARLRCSPMKGHSHVYWYRQLPEEGLKFMVYLQKENIIDESGMPKERFSAEFPKEGPSILRIQQVVRGDSAAYFCASSPMIGGGTEAFFGQGTRLTVV.

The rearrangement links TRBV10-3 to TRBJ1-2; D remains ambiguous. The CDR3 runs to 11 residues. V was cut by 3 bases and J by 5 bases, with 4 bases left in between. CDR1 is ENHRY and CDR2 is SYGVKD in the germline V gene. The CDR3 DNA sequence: TGTGCCATCAGTGACAGTTATGGCTACACCTTC. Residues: CAISDSYGYTF.

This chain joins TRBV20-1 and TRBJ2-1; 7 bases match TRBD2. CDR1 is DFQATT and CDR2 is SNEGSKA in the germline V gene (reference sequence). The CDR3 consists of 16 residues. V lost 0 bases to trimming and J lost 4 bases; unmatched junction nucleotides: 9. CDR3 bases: TGCAGTGCTAGAGACCTGGGGGGGATCGGGTACAATGAGCAGTTCTTC. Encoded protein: CSARDLGGIGYNEQFF.

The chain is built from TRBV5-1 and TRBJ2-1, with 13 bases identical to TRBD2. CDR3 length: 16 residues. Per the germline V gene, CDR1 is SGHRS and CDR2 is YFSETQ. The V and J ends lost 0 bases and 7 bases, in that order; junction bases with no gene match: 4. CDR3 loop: CASSLGLAGGGNEQFF. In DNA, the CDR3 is TGCGCCAGCAGCTTGGGACTAGCGGGGGGTGGGAATGAGCAGTTCTTC.

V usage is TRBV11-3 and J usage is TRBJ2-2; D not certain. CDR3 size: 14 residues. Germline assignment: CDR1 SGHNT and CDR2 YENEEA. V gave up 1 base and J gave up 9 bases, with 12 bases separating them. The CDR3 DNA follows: TGTGCCAGCAGCTTAGGGGTGTCCCCCCGGGAGCTGTTTTTT. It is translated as CASSLGVSPRELFF.

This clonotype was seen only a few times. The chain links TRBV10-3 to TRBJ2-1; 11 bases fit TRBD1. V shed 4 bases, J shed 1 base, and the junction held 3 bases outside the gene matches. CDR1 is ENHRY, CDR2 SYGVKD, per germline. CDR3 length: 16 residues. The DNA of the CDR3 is TGTGCCATCAGTGGGGGACAGGGGGGTTCCTACAATGAGCAGTTCTTC. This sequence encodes CAISGGQGGSYNEQFF.

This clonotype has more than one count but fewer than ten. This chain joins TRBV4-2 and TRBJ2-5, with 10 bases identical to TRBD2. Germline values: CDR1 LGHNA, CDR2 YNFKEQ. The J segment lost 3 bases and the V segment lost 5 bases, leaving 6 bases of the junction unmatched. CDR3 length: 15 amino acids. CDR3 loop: CASSARTSGKETQYF. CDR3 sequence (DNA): TGTGCCAGCAGCGCCCGGACTAGCGGAAAAGAGACCCAGTACTTC.

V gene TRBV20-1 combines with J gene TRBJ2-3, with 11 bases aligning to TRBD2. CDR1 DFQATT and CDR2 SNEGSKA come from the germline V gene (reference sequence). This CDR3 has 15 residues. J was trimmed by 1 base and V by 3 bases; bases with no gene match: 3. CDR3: CSARVTSGGTDTQYF. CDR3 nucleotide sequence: TGCAGTGCTAGGGTGACTAGCGGGGGCACAGATACGCAGTATTTT.

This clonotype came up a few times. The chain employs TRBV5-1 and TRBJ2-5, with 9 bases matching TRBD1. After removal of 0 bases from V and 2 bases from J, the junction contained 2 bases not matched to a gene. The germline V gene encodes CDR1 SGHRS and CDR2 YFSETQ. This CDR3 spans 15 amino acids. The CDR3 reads CASSLGDRAQETQYF. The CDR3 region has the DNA TGCGCCAGCAGCTTGGGGGACAGGGCTCAAGAGACCCAGTACTTC.

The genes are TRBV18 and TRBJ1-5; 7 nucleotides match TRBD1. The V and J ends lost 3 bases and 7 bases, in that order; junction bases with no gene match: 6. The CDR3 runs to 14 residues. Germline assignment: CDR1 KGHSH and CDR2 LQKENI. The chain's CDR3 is CASSPQGGAQPQHF. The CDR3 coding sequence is TGTGCCAGCTCACCTCAAGGGGGCGCCCAGCCCCAGCATTTT.

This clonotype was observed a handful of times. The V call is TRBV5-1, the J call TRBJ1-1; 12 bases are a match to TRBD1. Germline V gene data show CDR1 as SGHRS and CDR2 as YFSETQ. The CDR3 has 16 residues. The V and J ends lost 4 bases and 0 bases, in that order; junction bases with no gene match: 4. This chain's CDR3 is CASSSGTGGLNTEAFF. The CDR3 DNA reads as TGCGCCAGCAGCAGCGGGACAGGGGGCCTGAACACTGAAGCTTTCTTT.

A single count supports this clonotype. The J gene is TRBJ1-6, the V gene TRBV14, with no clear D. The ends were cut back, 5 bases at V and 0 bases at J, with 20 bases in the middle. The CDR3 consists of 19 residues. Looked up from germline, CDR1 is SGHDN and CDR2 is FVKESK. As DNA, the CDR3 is TGTGCCAGCAGCGTTTTTATTCCCGGAGAAAGCTCCTATAATTCACCCCTCCACTTT. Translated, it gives CASSVFIPGESSYNSPLHF. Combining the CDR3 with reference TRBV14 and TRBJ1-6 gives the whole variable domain EAGVTQFPSHSVIEKGQTVTLRCDPISGHDNLYWYRRVMGKEIKFLLHFVKESKQDESGMPNNRFLAERTGGTYSTLKVQPAELEDSGVYFCASSVFIPGESSYNSPLHFGNGTRLTVT.

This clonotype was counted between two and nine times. CDR3 nucleotides: TGTGCCAGCAGTGATAGGTTTAGTGTGGAGGGGGCAGGGGGCTACACCTTC. The encoded protein is CASSDRFSVEGAGGYTF. The chain joins TRBV25-1 to TRBJ1-2; TRBD1 agrees at 7 bases. Germline V gene lookup returns CDR1 MGHDK and CDR2 SYGVNS. The CDR3 sequence is 17 residues long. Unmatched junction bases numbered 18, after V lost 3 bases and J lost 8 bases.